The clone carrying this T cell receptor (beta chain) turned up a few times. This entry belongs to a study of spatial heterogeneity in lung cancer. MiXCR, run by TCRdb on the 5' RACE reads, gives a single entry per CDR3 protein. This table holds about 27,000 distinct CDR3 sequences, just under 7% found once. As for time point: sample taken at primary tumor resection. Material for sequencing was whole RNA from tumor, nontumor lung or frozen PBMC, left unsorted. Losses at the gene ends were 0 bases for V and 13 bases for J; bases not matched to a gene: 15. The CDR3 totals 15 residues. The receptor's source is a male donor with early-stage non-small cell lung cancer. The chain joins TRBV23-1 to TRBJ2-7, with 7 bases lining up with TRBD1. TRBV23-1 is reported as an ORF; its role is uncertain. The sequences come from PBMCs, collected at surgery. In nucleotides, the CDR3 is TGCGCCAGCAGTCAATCGAGACGAGATGACAGGGAGAAATACTTC. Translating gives CASSQSRRDDREKYF.